The T cell receptor beta chain under discussion was sequenced for a study of blood T cell repertoires in COVID-19. Deletions cut 2 bases from V and 11 bases from J, with 21 bases between. CDR1 and CDR2 (germline): MDHEN, SYDVKM. The CDR3 is made up of 15 amino acids. Methods used by the authors: Amplification of reference gene primers provided the estimated nucleated cell counts. The method was immunoSEQ multiplex PCR; TCRdb's version includes in-frame clones alone and lacks a portion of them. V and J calls plus clone size are reproduced from that table; the DNA served to infer D and trimming. The table has some 150,000 clones, roughly 87% seen once.

The specimen was peripheral blood. This receptor was identified in a woman in her fifties or sixties who had recovered from COVID-19. V usage is TRBV28 and J usage is TRBJ1-1; weak D call: TRBD1 (5 bases). In nucleotides, the CDR3 is TGTGCCAGCAGTTTAAATCTGGCTTCGGGGGTACTGGCTTTCTTT. This translates into CASSLNLASGVLAFF. Variable domain in full (rest from reference TRBV28 and TRBJ1-1): DVKVTQSSRYLVKRTGEKVFLECVQDMDHENMFWYRQDPGLGLRLIYFSYDVKMKEKGDIPEGYSVSREKKERFSLILESASTNQTSMYLCASSLNLASGVLAFFGQGTRLTVV.